The present T cell receptor beta chain was sequenced within a study of blood T cell repertoires in COVID-19. The V gene lost 5 bases and the J gene lost 7 bases, with 15 bases spanning the gap. The length of the CDR3 is 14 residues. From germline, CDR1 is MNHEY and CDR2 SMNVEV (reference sequence). The authors' processing: Scientists estimated how many nucleated cells there were by amplifying reference gene primers. Clones were sequenced by immunoSEQ multiplex PCR, and TCRdb holds only the in-frame ones, with some missing. That table supplies the V and J calls and clone size; D and trimming were determined from the DNA. The sample has some 260,000 clones, around nine tenths seen once; the top ten hold about 9.4%.

The rearrangement links TRBV27 to TRBJ2-4; maybe TRBD1 (6 bases). The TCR sequence derives from a woman between 65 and 79 years old with COVID-19, enrolled during active disease. The specimen was peripheral blood. The DNA of the CDR3 is TGTGCCAGCAGTCCCCGAGGACAGCTGAACATTCAGTACTTC. Translated: CASSPRGQLNIQYF.